This T cell receptor (beta chain) originates from a study of cytomegalovirus exposure and HLA in healthy donors (dated by TCRdb to about 2017). In the study overall: An earlier analysis of more than 550 of the donors reported 250 to 350 Gb of sequence data and some 110 million unique TCR beta sequences obtained from around 190 million T cells. Approximately 300 gigabases of sequencing data and tens of millions of unique TCR sequences were included in an early release covering about 620 HLA-typed donors. The genetic ancestry cluster associated with self-reported Caucasian donors included about four fifths of the 398 genotyped donors. The aim of the study was to test whether cataloging public T cell receptors could identify signatures of past pathogen exposure. The study profiled the T cell repertoires of hundreds of subjects by immunosequencing and related them to cytomegalovirus serostatus. Along with the approximately 650-subject first cohort, a separate validation cohort of over a hundred different subjects was used. High-throughput TCR immunosequencing, statistical association of individual TCRs with disease status, and machine learning were combined to predict cytomegalovirus infection status. A later analysis re-examined previously published TCR beta repertoires from around 670 donors and added high-resolution HLA genotyping to investigate patterns of TCR occurrence. In the later analysis, no new phenotypic data were used to find candidate immune exposures; instead, reliance was placed on TCR beta sequences and their occurrence across donors. In an earlier analysis of more than 550 of the donors, high-throughput TCR beta sequencing was used to judge whether each TCR beta V gene segment behaved as functional or pseudogenic. Alongside the repertoire data, information on donor age, sex, ethnicity and CMV serostatus was compiled. In a later genetic analysis, genome-wide SNP genotypes for about 55% of the 666 donors were used, and that subset was treated as a discovery cohort. All discovery cohort repertoires had been generated on a single sequencing platform. HLA typing covered class I and class II loci at four-digit resolution. The number of donors typed differed by locus, with about 629-630 for A, B, C, DRB1 and DQB1, about 500 for DQA1, 600 to 610 for DPA1, and 472 for DPB1. Roughly five DR-DQ haplotypes were handled as single units for association and clustering because linkage in the cohort was strong. On average, about 200,000 unique TCR beta nucleotide sequences were sequenced per donor among 398 genotyped donors of the cohort, with roughly a sixth of those sequences being non-productive. Summary of the overall study and its limitations: The presence/absence analyses assumed that sequencing depth was roughly uniform across donors, and that assumption may not be true. At a false discovery rate of 0.05, a later analysis linked some 18,000 TCR beta sequences to specific HLA alleles. V-gene and J-gene trimming of TCR beta chains was associated with a missense DCLRE1C variant in a later genetic analysis, and the association was replicated in an independent cohort. In an earlier analysis of a few hundred of the donors, most TCR beta V segments were observed in productive rearrangements about 87% or about 30% of the time, broadly matching IMGT annotations. The authors suggested that the approach could potentially be extended to other disease states and immunological phenotypes. Three of the identified cytomegalovirus-associated TCR beta chains were confirmed in vitro to be specific for cytomegalovirus antigens. Over 15 rarely observed V segments, including chromosome 9 orphons, were excluded from the earlier analysis of approximately 500 of the donors because counts were too low. When HLA alleles, especially DR and DQ, strongly co-occurred, TCR associations were difficult to assign to individual alleles. Correlated functional status among segregating V segments might be attributable to linkage disequilibrium, but an unknown experimental factor could not be ruled out. According to a later analysis, most CMV-associated TCR beta chains appeared to be HLA-restricted, and the HLA associations seemed to be driven largely by CMV exposure. According to a later analysis, TCR association rates differed among HLA loci, with DRB1 alleles showing the most associated TCRs and HLA-C alleles showing the fewest. A further reported finding was that TCR beta sequences accurately predicted the HLA-A and HLA-B alleles for most subjects in the first cohort. A later analysis reported that several top co-occurrence clusters appeared linked to parvovirus B19, influenza, CMV and Epstein-Barr virus. A cluster of highly shared sequence variants was judged likely to represent a technical artifact of the sequencing pipeline. In a later analysis, HLA-associated TCR beta chains were found to be more clonally expanded and to have lower generation probabilities than equally common non-associated chains. The study listed over 150 TCR beta chains as associated with cytomegalovirus. The classifier was reported to diagnose cytomegalovirus status with high specificity and sensitivity in both the original cohort and the validation cohort. While some public TCRs were present in many individuals, most TCR sequences turned up only very rarely across donors. According to a later genetic analysis, donors in an Asian-associated ancestry cluster had fewer N-insertions in productive TCRs than the roughly 670-donor mean. Some IMGT-functional V segments, including TRBV6-2 and TRBV6-3, could not be distinguished by the 87-base-pair reads and were therefore excluded. This cohort had only TCR beta chains sequenced, and the lack of alpha or paired-chain data limited which features could be detected. Because HLA typing was unavailable for some donors at each locus, only the typed subset was used in association tests. For the cohort, immune exposure information was limited to CMV serostatus.

In total, just over 650 healthy bone marrow donors made up the cohort. Cohort members were all nominally healthy when sampled, although unrecorded immune exposures were likely present. The donor was CMV seronegative and belonged to the group of 350 to 400 seronegative cohort members. Every donor gave a peripheral blood sample, and the peripheral blood mononuclear cells from that sample were used for TCR beta sequencing. The Qiagen DNeasy Blood Extraction Kit was used to extract genomic DNA from the blood cell samples. Taken from cysteine to phenylalanine, the CDR3 has 14 residues. The only DNA kept is the CDR3, 42 bases in frame from the first base. The germline V gene provides CDR1 SGHRS and CDR2 YFSETQ. Trimming removed 0 bases from V and 4 bases from J; the gene matches leave 3 bases unexplained. Preparation of the library involved the immunoSEQ multiplex PCR assay. A mixture of 60 forward primers for TCR Vbeta segments and 13 reverse primers for TCR Jbeta segments was used in the multiplex PCR. The CDR3 region of rearranged TCR beta genes was amplified from genomic DNA by a multiplex PCR assay. The amplified TCR beta libraries were sequenced on the Illumina HiSeq System as 87-base-pair reads. As for the authors' bioinformatics: Across the 700 or so repertoires, a later analysis counted 80 million or so unique TCR beta chains, roughly 11 million of which were shared by at least two donors. Raw reads were error-corrected and collapsed into unique sequences by a nearest-neighbor algorithm in which closely related sequences were merged to remove PCR and sequencing errors. V, D and J gene segments were assigned by aligning CDR3 sequences to IMGT reference sequences. For a sequence to be retained, at least a six-nucleotide match to both a V gene segment and a J gene segment was required. A rearrangement was called productive if the CDR3 had no stop codons and remained in frame with V and J, and every other rearrangement was called non-productive. Following IMGT convention, CDR3 was defined as the stretch from the second conserved V-encoded cysteine up to the conserved J-encoded phenylalanine. The earlier analysis of about 560 of the donors excluded any sequence lacking an unambiguous match to a single V gene segment. An earlier analysis of several hundred of the donors called V segments functional above 56.7% productive rearrangements and segregating when the between-donor standard deviation exceeded 5%. To diagnose cytomegalovirus status from the catalog of TCR beta chain sequences, a statistical classification framework was built. A later analysis assigned V and J genes by comparing TCR nucleotide sequences with IMGT/GENE-DB human TR gene sequences. Using the TCRdist pipeline, a later analysis assigned CDR3 sequences along with most-parsimonious VDJ recombination scenarios. In a later analysis, every TCR beta chain was defined by the combination of its CDR3 amino acid sequence and its V-gene family, and reads without a unique V-gene family were dropped. As a way to deal with suspected cross-contamination and a sequencing artifact, a later analysis dropped hundreds of nucleotide sequences that were highly shared and had low generation probability. In a later analysis, a clonal expansion index for each public chain was calculated from normalized within-repertoire ranks of inferred template counts. In a later analysis, generation probabilities were computed using a VDJ recombination model fitted to out-of-frame rearrangements, and the results were checked against IGoR. Hypergeometric tests were used in a later analysis to score TCR-TCR, TCR-HLA and TCR-CMV co-occurrence, with a repertoire-size bias correction applied to the TCR pairs. False discovery rates were estimated in a later analysis by permuting HLA or CMV assignments 20 times. In a later analysis, co-occurring TCRs were grouped using DBSCAN, and TCRdist sequence similarity was added for clustering within HLA-allele-positive subsets. Co-occurrence clustering excluded repertoires with fewer than 30,000 or more than 120,000 public chains, plus five with anomalous nucleotide sharing. As stored in TCRdb, this immuneACCESS dataset retains in-frame rearrangements with V and J assigned. A fraction of the clones does not appear; measured against another copy, unresolved V genes explain less than half of the discrepancy, and the remainder lacks a known reason. V and J calls and clone size are those listed in that table; D and trimming were worked out from the DNA. This sample is represented by some 110,000 clones; around 80% of them were singletons. The ten largest clonotypes hold under 4% of the sample.

A word on this clone: Its antigen is not yet known. Base qualities were left out, and no much larger clone turns up one base away.

The receptor comes from a man aged 60 to 75 in good health and CMV-seronegative. Sequencing was done on a sample of PBMCs. The chain is made from TRBV5-1 and TRBJ1-2; TRBD1 lines up with 7 middle nucleotides. The CDR3 has the sequence CASSLGQGAYGYTF. The DNA is TGCGCCAGCAGCTTGGGACAGGGAGCCTATGGCTACACCTTC.